This is a list of T cell receptor beta chains from one sample in a study of blood T cell repertoires in COVID-19. Repertoires were generated with immunoSEQ multiplex PCR, while TCRdb's copy carries only in-frame clones and drops some. The sample comprises roughly 170,000 clones, 85% to 90% of which are singletons, and around an eighth rests with the top ten. Sequenced sample: peripheral blood. The source of these receptors is a woman in her 70s with COVID-19, enrolled during active disease. Both conserved end residues are part of each CDR3. Each record gives: D gene, V gene, clone size, J gene, CDR3 DNA, CDR3 protein. A D gene is named only where the DNA matches it firmly. Clone size appears in some rows only: once, few, many, or a class for an expanded clone.

-	TRBV19	-	TRBJ2-2	TGTGCCAGTAGTGAACAGAACACCGGGGAGCTGTTTTTT	CASSEQNTGELFF
-	TRBV5-4	-	TRBJ1-2	TGTGCCAGCAGCCAACAGATACTCTATGGCTACACCTTC	CASSQQILYGYTF
TRBD1	TRBV4-1	-	TRBJ2-1	TGCGCCAGCAGCCAGACAGGGAATGAGCAGTTCTTC	CASSQTGNEQFF
-	TRBV30	-	TRBJ2-7	TGTGCCTGGAGTGTGAGGGGGAGCTCCTACGAGCAGTACTTC	CAWSVRGSSYEQYF
-	TRBV9	-	TRBJ2-1	TGTGCCAGCAGCGCGGGAGCTTGGGATGAGCAGTTCTTC	CASSAGAWDEQFF
TRBD1	TRBV12-3/TRBV12-4	-	TRBJ1-2	TGTGCCAGCAGTTTAACAGGGGACGGCTACACCTTC	CASSLTGDGYTF
-	TRBV5-6	-	TRBJ2-7	TGTGCCAGTGGGCAGGGAACGGTTTACGAGCAGTACTTC	CASGQGTVYEQYF
-	TRBV7-3	-	TRBJ1-1	TGTGCCAGCGAGACAGGAGGACCGAACACTGAAGCTTTCTTT	CASETGGPNTEAFF
TRBD2	TRBV4-2	-	TRBJ2-7	TGTGCCAGCAGCCCCGGGGGGGGCTTGCGCGAGCAGTACTTC	CASSPGGGLREQYF
-	TRBV19	-	TRBJ2-1	TGTGCCAGTACCCTGAGTACCAACAATGAGCAGTTCTTC	CASTLSTNNEQFF
TRBD2	TRBV28	-	TRBJ2-7	TGTGCCAGCAGCGGGGGGGGCTACGAGCAGTACTTC	CASSGGGYEQYF
-	TRBV12-3/TRBV12-4	-	TRBJ2-7	TGTGCCAGCAGCCGCTTCTCAGGCGAGCAGTACTTC	CASSRFSGEQYF
TRBD1	TRBV6-6	-	TRBJ1-1	TGTGCCAGCAGTTACCTGACAGGGACGGGTGAAGCTTTCTTT	CASSYLTGTGEAFF
TRBD2	TRBV9	-	TRBJ2-2	TGTGCCAGCAGCGGTAGCGGGAGTTCCACCGGGGAGCTGTTTTTT	CASSGSGSSTGELFF
-	TRBV13	-	TRBJ1-1	TGTGCCAGCAGCTTAGTACAGAACACTGAAGCTTTCTTT	CASSLVQNTEAFF
TRBD1	TRBV28	-	TRBJ1-4	TGTGCCAGCAGTCGGCCGACAGGGGGCAATAATGAAAAACTGTTTTTT	CASSRPTGGNNEKLFF
TRBD2	TRBV19	-	TRBJ2-7	TGTGCCAGTAGTATCCGGGAGGCCTCCGTCGAGCAGTACTTC	CASSIREASVEQYF
TRBD2	TRBV14	-	TRBJ2-5	TGTGCCAGCAGCCCCGGACTAGCGGGACTCGAGACCCAGTACTTC	CASSPGLAGLETQYF
TRBD2	TRBV2	-	TRBJ2-7	TGTGCCAGCAGTGAGACTGGGACTAGCTACGAGCAGTACTTC	CASSETGTSYEQYF
-	TRBV28	-	TRBJ1-6	TGTGCCAGCAGGACTCACGACAGCTATAATTCACCCCTCCACTTT	CASRTHDSYNSPLHF
-	TRBV19	-	TRBJ2-2	TGTGCCAGTAGTATAGACCTGCCGGGACAATTATCTGGCGGGGAGCTGTTTTTT	CASSIDLPGQLSGGELFF
TRBD2	TRBV19	-	TRBJ2-3	TGTGCCAGTAGTATCCTTAAAGCGGGAGGGGCAGATACGCAGTATTTT	CASSILKAGGADTQYF
TRBD2	TRBV18	-	TRBJ2-7	TGTGCCAGCTCACGAACTAGCGGGAGTGAAAACGAGCAGTACTTC	CASSRTSGSENEQYF
-	TRBV29-1	-	TRBJ2-7	TGCAGCGTTTCGACTTCCTACGAGCAGTACTTC	CSVSTSYEQYF
-	TRBV3-1/TRBV3-2	-	TRBJ2-7	TGTGCCAGCAGCCGAATTCAGGGGATTGAGCAGTACTTC	CASSRIQGIEQYF
TRBD1	TRBV10-3	-	TRBJ2-7	TGTGCCATCAGTGAATCAGGGGGCTACGAGCAGTACTTC	CAISESGGYEQYF
TRBD1	TRBV3-1/TRBV3-2	-	TRBJ2-7	TGTGCCAGCAGCCAAGGAAGCGGGACAGGGAGCGAGCAGTACTTC	CASSQGSGTGSEQYF
-	TRBV28	-	TRBJ1-5	TGTGCCAGCAGGGGAGGGCGGGTTAGCAATCAGCCCCAGCATTTT	CASRGGRVSNQPQHF
TRBD1	TRBV4-3	few	TRBJ1-2	TGCGCCAGCAGCCGACAGGGAGGCTATGGCTACACCTTC	CASSRQGGYGYTF
-	TRBV6-5	once	TRBJ1-1	TGTGCCAGCAGTTACTACGGGATCATGAACACTGAAGCTTTCTTT	CASSYYGIMNTEAFF
-	TRBV6-2/TRBV6-3	-	TRBJ2-7	TGTGCCAGCAGTTACTCTGCCTATGAGCAGTACTTC	CASSYSAYEQYF